A single sample gave rise to the 5 T cell receptor beta chains below, sequenced in a study of cytomegalovirus exposure and HLA in healthy donors (dated by TCRdb to the late 2010s). The protocol used for the library was the immunoSEQ multiplex PCR assay. For the multiplex PCR, a mixture combining 60 forward primers for TCR Vbeta segments and 13 reverse primers for TCR Jbeta segments was used. As stored in TCRdb, this immuneACCESS dataset retains in-frame rearrangements with V and J assigned. A fraction of the clones does not appear; measured against another copy, unresolved V genes explain less than half of the discrepancy, and the remainder lacks a known reason. Here the sample has approximately 160,000 clones; under 85% occur a single time. The ten largest clonotypes hold roughly 1.7% of the sample. The sequencing input was PBMCs. These TCRs come from a woman between 25 and 40 years old in good health and CMV-seronegative.

This sequence joins TRBV6-1 and TRBJ2-7; perhaps TRBD2 as D (6 bases). V was trimmed by 2 bases and J by 4 bases, leaving 18 bases between them. Germline values: CDR1 MNHNS, CDR2 SASEGT. This CDR3 is built from 16 residues. CDR3 sequence: CASSESHWAGPYEQYF. In nucleotides, the CDR3 is TGTGCCAGCAGTGAATCCCACTGGGCGGGGCCTTACGAGCAGTACTTC.

The rearrangement joins TRBV30 to TRBJ1-2, with D perhaps matching TRBD1 (5 bases). The CDR3 sequence is 13 residues long. Trimming took off 2 bases at V and 8 bases at J, with 15 bases between the two ends. Germline values: CDR1 GTSNPN, CDR2 SVGIG (reference sequence). CDR3 bases: TGTGCCTGGAGTCCGACAGCGGGCGAAGGCTACACCTTC. Protein product: CAWSPTAGEGYTF.

The rearrangement joins TRBV5-1 to TRBJ2-1; 7 bases align to TRBD1. CDR1 and CDR2 from the germline V gene are SGHRS and YFSETQ. The CDR3 totals 16 residues. The V and J ends lost 0 bases and 3 bases, in that order; junction bases with no gene match: 6. The CDR3 DNA sequence: TGCGCCAGCAGCTTGGTTGTGGACAGGCTCTACAATGAGCAGTTCTTC. It is translated as CASSLVVDRLYNEQFF.

The chain uses TRBV7-9 and TRBJ1-2; tentative D call: TRBD1 (5 bases). Germline-derived CDR1 and CDR2 are SEHNR and FQNEAQ (reference sequence). The germline V and J ends were trimmed by 3 bases and 8 bases, with 13 bases remaining between them. CDR3 size: 13 residues. The CDR3: CASSFGDSGGYTF. Written as DNA, the CDR3 is TGTGCCAGCAGCTTCGGGGACTCGGGAGGCTACACCTTC.

The gene calls are TRBV5-4 and TRBJ2-7; TRBD1 might be the D (5 bases). The CDR3 sequence is 13 residues long. V lost 2 bases to trimming and J lost 3 bases, with 9 bases between them. The germline V gene has CDR1 SGHNT and CDR2 YYREEE (reference sequence). The CDR3 sequence: CASSFDQGYEQYF. CDR3 sequence (DNA): TGTGCCAGCAGCTTTGACCAGGGCTACGAGCAGTACTTC.